The present T cell receptor (beta chain) was sequenced within a study of T cells in Graves' hyperthyroidism and ophthalmopathy. Patients were excluded because of uncontrolled infection, other autoimmune disease, pregnancy or lactation. Diagnostic decisions used clinical symptoms, serum thyroxine and TRAb, thyroid ultrasound and orbital computed tomography. The TCR beta CDR3 regions underwent amplification using RNA transcripts as the source. First-round RT-PCR with HTBI primers amplified the TCR CDR3 region. TCRdb passed the multiplex PCR reads through MiXCR, listing each CDR3 protein once. This sample has a few hundred thousand distinct CDR3 sequences, with approximately 15% found just once. This clonotype has more than one count but fewer than ten. The CDR3 is 14 amino acids. Trimming took off 7 bases at V and 2 bases at J, with 9 bases between the two ends. The germline CDR1 and CDR2 sequences are SNHLY and FYNNEI.

Sequencing was done on a sample of blood. The genes are TRBV2 and TRBJ1-6; D gene ambiguous. This sequence originates from a woman aged 40 to 49 with Graves' ophthalmopathy. This CDR3 is CASTGVTYNSPLHF. The CDR3 DNA is TGTGCCAGCACAGGAGTGACCTATAATTCACCCCTCCACTTT. The full variable domain, completed using reference TRBV2 and TRBJ1-6, is EPEVTQTPSHQVTQMGQEVILRCVPISNHLYFYWYRQILGQKVEFLVSFYNNEISEKSEIFDDQFSVERPDGSNFTLKIRSTKLEDSAMYFCASTGVTYNSPLHFGNGTRLTVT.